Sequencing of this T cell receptor beta chain was carried out in a study of persistence of HIV-infected CD4 T cells. Sequencing used immunoSEQ version 4 in survey mode. Assay used: immunoSEQ multiplex PCR; TCRdb lists only in-frame clones, some missing. The sample shows approximately 34,000 clones, 75% to 85% of them seen only once. The germline V gene has CDR1 DFQATT and CDR2 SNEGSKA (reference sequence). This CDR3 comprises 14 residues. With V trimmed by 3 bases and J by 6 bases, 5 bases remained unmatched. An overlapping HIV-1 Gag peptide pool stimulated these cells at 0.95 to 1 ug/peptide/mL. CD40L/CD69 double-negative CD45RO-high memory CD4+ T cells were collected. For approximately 17 hours, CD8-depleted PBMCs received anti-CD28/CD49d costimulation, a CD40-blocking antibody and enfuvirtide. Points on this clone: What it binds is not known.

This receptor was taken from an adult woman with HIV who was CMV-seropositive. Sequencing was performed on CD4+ T cells sorted from PBMCs after roughly 18-hour stimulation, taken from a patient who received antiretroviral therapy. V usage is TRBV20-1 and J usage is TRBJ2-2; 9 bases align to TRBD1. CDR3 nucleotides: TGCAGTGCTAGTCCCGGGACAGGGTCCGGGGAGCTGTTTTTT. It specifies CSASPGTGSGELFF.